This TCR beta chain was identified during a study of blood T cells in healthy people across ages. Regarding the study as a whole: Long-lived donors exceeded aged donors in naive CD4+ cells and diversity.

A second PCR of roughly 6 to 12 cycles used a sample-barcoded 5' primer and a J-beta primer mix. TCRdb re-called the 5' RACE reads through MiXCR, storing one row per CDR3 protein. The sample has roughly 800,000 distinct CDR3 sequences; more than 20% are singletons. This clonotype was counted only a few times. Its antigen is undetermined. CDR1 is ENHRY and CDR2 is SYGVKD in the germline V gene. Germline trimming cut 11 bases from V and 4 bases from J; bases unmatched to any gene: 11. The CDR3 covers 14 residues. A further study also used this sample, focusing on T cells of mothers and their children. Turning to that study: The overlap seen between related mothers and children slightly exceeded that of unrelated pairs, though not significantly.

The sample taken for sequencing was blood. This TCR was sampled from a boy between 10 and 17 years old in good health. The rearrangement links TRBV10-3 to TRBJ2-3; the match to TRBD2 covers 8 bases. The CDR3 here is CAAQSGSGPDTQYF. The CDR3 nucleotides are TGTGCCGCACAAAGCGGGAGTGGCCCAGATACGCAGTATTTT.